This TCR beta chain emerged from a study of blood T cell repertoires in COVID-19. The assay was immunoSEQ multiplex PCR, and TCRdb's table has in-frame clones only and misses some. The table includes tens of thousands of clones, roughly 90% detected once. CDR1 and CDR2 (germline): SGHRS, YFSETQ. V was cut by 0 bases and J by 2 bases, with 10 bases left in between. This CDR3 has 15 residues. V gene TRBV5-1 combines with J gene TRBJ2-3, with D tentatively TRBD2 (6 bases). This receptor was obtained from a young man with acute or convalescent COVID-19. The sequencing input was peripheral blood. CDR3 amino acids: CASSLGGDLTDTQYF. The CDR3 coding sequence is TGCGCCAGCAGCTTGGGGGGGGACCTCACAGATACGCAGTATTTT.